This TCR beta chain was recovered during a study of blood T cells in healthy people across ages. The ends were cut back, 3 bases at V and 5 bases at J, with 14 bases in the middle. The CDR3 covers 14 residues. Germline-derived CDR1 and CDR2 are LGHDT and YNNKEL (reference sequence). The authors ran a second PCR of about 6 to 11 cycles using a sample-barcoded 5' primer and a J-beta primer mix. Every sample gave at least 2.5 million paired-end reads containing CDR3. TCRdb re-analysed the 5' RACE reads in MiXCR, keeping a single row per CDR3 protein. Of 800,000 to 900,000 distinct CDR3 sequences in the sample, 62% were seen once. On this clonotype itself: The antigen is not known.

The donors, aged about 6 to 90, were healthy Caucasians from Russia. Study-level points and caveats: Not knowing donor CMV status may have confounded expanded clonotype changes.

The clonotype originates from a man aged 25 to 40 in good health. This sequence joins TRBV3-1 and TRBJ2-7; no firm D call. Sequenced sample: blood. The CDR3 sequence: CASSQYLGINEQYF. For the CDR3, the DNA is TGTGCCAGCAGCCAGTATCTAGGAATCAACGAGCAGTACTTC.